This is a list of T cell receptor beta chains from one sample in a study of cytomegalovirus exposure and HLA in healthy donors. This table comes from immunoSEQ multiplex PCR, and its TCRdb copy is limited to in-frame clones, with some not included. The sample records 110,000 to 150,000 clones, around 82% being singletons. Sequencing was done on a sample of PBMCs. The receptors were gathered from a middle-aged man in good health and CMV-seropositive. Each CDR3 is given with its conserved first and last residue.

>15|TRBV19
CASSTMTASGQPQHF
>15|TRBV10-3
CAISEIGGAIYEQYF
>13|TRBV2
CASSVLQNYGYTF
>15|TRBV5-1
CASSFDGRVDYGYTF
>15|TRBV2
CASSERGTGNNEQYF
>18|TRBV19
CASSRGIGGTDSNQPQHF
>12|TRBV18
CASSPQRGELFF
>14|TRBV18
CASSPDRSNSPLHF
>15|TRBV19
CASSPGTGSYNEQFF
>16|TRBV19
CASSPISSGRAKEQFF
>16|TRBV5-1
CASSLTGTGVSDTQYF
>17|TRBV5-4
CASSRARDRSSGNTIYF
>16|TRBV11-3
CASSLDGGTANYGYTF
>13|TRBV5-1
CASSTDYYNEQFF
>15|TRBV27
CASSEAGTRTYEQYF
>15|TRBV7-9
CASSVTGNPYNEQFF
>13|TRBV27
CASSFRPSYEQYF
>14|TRBV6-5
CASSPTAGGTEAFF
>15|TRBV7-2
CASSQGQVETSPLHF
>15|TRBV5-6
CASSRTAHTQETQYF
>15|TRBV6-5
CASSYRGSRTDTQYF
>13|TRBV25-1
CASSEQGKETQYF
>14|TRBV5-6
CASSVTGSGNTIYF
>15|TRBV6-1
CASSETSGGAIEQFF
>13|TRBV5-4
CASSSQGNYGYTF
>11|TRBV11-3
CASSPSHEQFF
>15|TRBV6-5
CASRPQGAGANVLTF
>15|TRBV27
CASSLGGGPVETQYF
>14|TRBV9
CASSVRGGNYGYTF
>20|TRBV5-1
CASSPGSGAGTSGRSKTQYF
>15|TRBV19
CASTKRGQGNQPQHF
>15|TRBV6-6
CASSSTGLSGNTIYF
>13|TRBV27
CASSSGANYGYTF
>15|TRBV6-1
CASRRGQGANNEQFF
>14|TRBV30
CAWSVQQGGEKLFF
>14|TRBV21-1
CASNHRAGLRSQHF
>15|TRBV28
CASSPPGLVLDEQFF
>14|TRBV5-1
CASSLAGRGDEQYF
>18|TRBV11-2
CASSSQTSSGGRKETQYF
>14|TRBV7-2
CASSIRTGGYEQYF
>15|TRBV7-2
CASSLGGGLTDTQYF
>17|TRBV7-9
CASSRGQGAQRNSPLHF
>15|TRBV14
CASSQDVGQSYEQYF
>19|TRBV5-1
CASSLVTTGDTAGANVLTF
>14|TRBV7-9
CASSREGGNSPLHF
>16|TRBV7-2
CASSPVGGAGQETQYF
>15|TRBV7-9
CASSLGVAGGYEQYF
>20|TRBV5-3
CARRGWGSGPGGGSNEKLFF
>15|TRBV9
CASSVDPQGKEKLFF
>19|TRBV18
CASSPIAWIGLAVVYEQYF
>13|TRBV7-9
CASSVSREDGYTF